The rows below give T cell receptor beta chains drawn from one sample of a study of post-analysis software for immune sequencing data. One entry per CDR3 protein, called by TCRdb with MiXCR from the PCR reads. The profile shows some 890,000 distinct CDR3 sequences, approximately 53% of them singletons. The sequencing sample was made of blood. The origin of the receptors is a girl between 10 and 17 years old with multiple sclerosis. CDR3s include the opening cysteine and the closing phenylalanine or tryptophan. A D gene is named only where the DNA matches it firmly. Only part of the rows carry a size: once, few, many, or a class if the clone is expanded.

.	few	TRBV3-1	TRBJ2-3	CASSQEGPGVLTDTQYF	TGTGCCAGCAGCCAAGAAGGTCCAGGGGTGTTGACAGATACGCAGTATTTT
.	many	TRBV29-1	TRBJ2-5	CSVEEGGETQYF	TGCAGCGTTGAGGAGGGTGGAGAGACCCAGTACTTC
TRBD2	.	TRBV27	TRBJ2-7	CASSLSISQREGPYEQYF	TGTGCCAGCAGTTTATCGATCAGCCAGCGGGAGGGACCCTACGAGCAGTACTTC
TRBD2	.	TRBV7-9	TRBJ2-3	CASSETSGPTDTQYF	TGTGCCAGCAGCGAAACTAGCGGTCCGACAGATACGCAGTATTTT
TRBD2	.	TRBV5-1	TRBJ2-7	CASSLAGTSHEQYF	TGCGCCAGCAGCTTGGCCGGGACTAGTCACGAGCAGTACTTC
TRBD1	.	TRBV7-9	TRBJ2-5	CASSSPPGQGQETQYF	TGTGCCAGCAGCTCCCCCCCAGGACAGGGTCAAGAGACCCAGTACTTC
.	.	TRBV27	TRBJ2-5	CASSLLTAEPSLKTQYF	TGTGCCAGCAGTTTATTAACGGCAGAGCCTTCGTTAAAGACCCAGTACTTC
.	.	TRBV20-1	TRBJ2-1	CSASGGFAYNEQFF	TGCAGTGCTTCCGGGGGCTTCGCCTACAATGAGCAGTTCTTC
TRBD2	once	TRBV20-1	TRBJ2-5	CSARDLATSGSSQETQYF	TGCAGTGCTAGAGATTTAGCGACTAGCGGATCGAGCCAAGAGACCCAGTACTTC
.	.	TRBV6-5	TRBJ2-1	CASSPRAGETQFF	TGTGCCAGCAGTCCCCGGGCCGGGGAGACCCAGTTCTTC
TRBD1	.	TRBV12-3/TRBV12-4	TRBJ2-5	CASSLKTGTSHHIQETQYF	TGTGCCAGCAGTCTCAAGACAGGGACATCCCATCACATACAAGAGACCCAGTACTTC
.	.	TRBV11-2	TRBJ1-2	CASSLDSGFDYGYTF	TGTGCCAGCAGCTTAGATTCAGGGTTCGACTATGGCTACACCTTC
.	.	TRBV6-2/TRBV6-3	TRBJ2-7	CASRVDFYEQYF	TGTGCCAGCAGGGTGGACTTCTACGAGCAGTACTTC
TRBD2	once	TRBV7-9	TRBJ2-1	CASSLALSGTSGYGQFF	TGTGCCAGCAGCTTAGCCCTATCAGGGACTAGCGGTTATGGGCAGTTCTTC
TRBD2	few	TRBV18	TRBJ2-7	CASSPPRRLAGDYEQYF	TGTGCCAGCTCACCACCCCGAAGACTAGCGGGAGATTACGAGCAGTACTTC
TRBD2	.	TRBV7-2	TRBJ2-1	CASSLASGVYNEQFF	TGTGCCAGCAGCTTAGCTAGCGGGGTGTACAATGAGCAGTTCTTC
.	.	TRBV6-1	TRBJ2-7	CASRGTGAINEQYF	TGTGCCAGCAGGGGGACCGGAGCTATAAACGAGCAGTACTTC
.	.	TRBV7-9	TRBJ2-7	CASSRDNEQYF	TGTGCCAGCAGCCGTGACAACGAGCAGTACTTC
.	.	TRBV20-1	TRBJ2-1	CSARLANEQFF	TGCAGTGCTAGGTTAGCAAATGAGCAGTTCTTC
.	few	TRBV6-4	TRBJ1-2	CASSAGRGSSYTF	TGTGCCAGCAGTGCAGGACGGGGGTCCAGCTACACCTTC
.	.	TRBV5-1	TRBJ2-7	CASSLEDAYEQYF	TGCGCCAGCAGCTTGGAAGATGCCTACGAGCAGTACTTC
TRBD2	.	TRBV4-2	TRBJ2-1	CASSQSGTSGYNEQFF	TGTGCCAGCAGCCAGTCCGGGACTAGCGGGTACAATGAGCAGTTCTTC
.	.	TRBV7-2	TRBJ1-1	CASSLIWQSSEAFF	TGTGCCAGCAGCTTAATATGGCAGAGCTCTGAAGCTTTCTTT
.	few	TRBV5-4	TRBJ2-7	CASSSGATPPNAYEQYF	TGTGCCAGCAGCTCGGGGGCCACGCCGCCAAACGCCTACGAGCAGTACTTC
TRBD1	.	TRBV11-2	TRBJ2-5	CASSPLDREEQYF	TGTGCCAGCAGCCCTCTGGACAGGGAAGAGCAGTACTTC
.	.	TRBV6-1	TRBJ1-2	CASSEKQGYGYTF	TGTGCCAGCAGTGAAAAACAGGGATATGGCTACACCTTC
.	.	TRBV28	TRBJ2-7	CASRTQSSYEQYF	TGTGCCAGCAGAACACAGAGCTCCTACGAGCAGTACTTC
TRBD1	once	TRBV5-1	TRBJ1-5	CASSLEAGGSNQPQHF	TGCGCCAGCAGCCTGGAAGCAGGGGGTAGCAATCAGCCCCAGCATTTT
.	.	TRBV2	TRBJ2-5	CASTRDLQETQYF	TGTGCCAGCACGAGGGACCTCCAAGAGACCCAGTACTTC
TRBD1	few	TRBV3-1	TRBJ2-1	CASSPTKGQGPGDEQFF	TGTGCCAGCAGCCCCACGAAGGGACAGGGTCCTGGCGATGAGCAGTTCTTC
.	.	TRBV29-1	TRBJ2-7	CSVGVMSAREQYF	TGCAGCGTGGGGGTCATGTCAGCTCGCGAGCAGTACTTC